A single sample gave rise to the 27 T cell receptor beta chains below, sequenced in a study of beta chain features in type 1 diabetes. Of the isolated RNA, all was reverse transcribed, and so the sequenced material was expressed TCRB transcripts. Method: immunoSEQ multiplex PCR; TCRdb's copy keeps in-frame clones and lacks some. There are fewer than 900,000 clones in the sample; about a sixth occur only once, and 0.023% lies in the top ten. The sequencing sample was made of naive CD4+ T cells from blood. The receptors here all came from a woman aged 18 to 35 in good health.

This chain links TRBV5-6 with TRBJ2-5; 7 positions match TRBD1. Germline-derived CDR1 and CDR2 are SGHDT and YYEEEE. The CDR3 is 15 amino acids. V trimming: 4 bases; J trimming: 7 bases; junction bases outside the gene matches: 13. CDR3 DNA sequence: TGTGCCAGCAGCGCTACCGGGACAGCACCCGGGACCCAGTACTTC. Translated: CASSATGTAPGTQYF.

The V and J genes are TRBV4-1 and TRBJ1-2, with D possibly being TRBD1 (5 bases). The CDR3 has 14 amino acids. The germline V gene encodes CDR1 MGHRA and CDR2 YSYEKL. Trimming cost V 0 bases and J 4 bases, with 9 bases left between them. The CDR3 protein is CASSQDQGGYGYTF. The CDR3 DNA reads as TGCGCCAGCAGCCAAGATCAGGGAGGCTATGGCTACACCTTC.

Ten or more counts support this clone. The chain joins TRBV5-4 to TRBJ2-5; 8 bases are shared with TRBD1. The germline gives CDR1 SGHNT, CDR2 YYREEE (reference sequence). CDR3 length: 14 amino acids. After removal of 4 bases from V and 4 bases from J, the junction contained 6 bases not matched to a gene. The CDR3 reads CASSTSTGAETQYF. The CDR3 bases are TGTGCCAGCAGCACCTCGACAGGGGCAGAGACCCAGTACTTC.

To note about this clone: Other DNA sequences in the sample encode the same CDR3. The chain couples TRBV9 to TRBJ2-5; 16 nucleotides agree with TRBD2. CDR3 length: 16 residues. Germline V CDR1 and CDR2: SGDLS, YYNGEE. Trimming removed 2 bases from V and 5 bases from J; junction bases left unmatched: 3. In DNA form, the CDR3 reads TGTGCCAGCAGCGTGGGACTAGCGGGAGGGCGGGAGACCCAGTACTTC. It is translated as CASSVGLAGGRETQYF.

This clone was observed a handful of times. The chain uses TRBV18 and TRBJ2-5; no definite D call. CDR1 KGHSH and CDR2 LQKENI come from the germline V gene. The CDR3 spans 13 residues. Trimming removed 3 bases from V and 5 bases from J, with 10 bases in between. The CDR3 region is CASSPRASETQYF. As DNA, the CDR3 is TGTGCCAGCTCACCGCGCGCGTCGGAGACCCAGTACTTC. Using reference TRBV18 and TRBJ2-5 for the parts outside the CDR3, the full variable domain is NAGVMQNPRHLVRRRGQEARLRCSPMKGHSHVYWYRQLPEEGLKFMVYLQKENIIDESGMPKERFSAEFPKEGPSILRIQQVVRGDSAAYFCASSPRASETQYFGPGTRLLVL.

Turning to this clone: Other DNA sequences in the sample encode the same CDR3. The CDR3 DNA follows: TGTGCCAGCAGCTTGACAGGCTACGAGCAGTACTTC. This encodes CASSLTGYEQYF. The chain combines TRBV7-9 with TRBJ2-7; possibly TRBD1 for D (6 bases). Trimming shortened V by 3 bases and J by 3 bases, and 6 bases separated the two germline ends. CDR3 length: 12 residues. CDR1 SEHNR and CDR2 FQNEAQ come from the germline V gene (reference sequence).

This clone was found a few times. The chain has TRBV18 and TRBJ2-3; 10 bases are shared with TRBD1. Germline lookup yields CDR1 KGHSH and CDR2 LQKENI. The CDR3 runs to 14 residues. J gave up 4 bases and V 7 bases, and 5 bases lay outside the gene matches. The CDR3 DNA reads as TGTGCCAGCTATTCCGGGACAGGGGCAGATACGCAGTATTTT. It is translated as CASYSGTGADTQYF.

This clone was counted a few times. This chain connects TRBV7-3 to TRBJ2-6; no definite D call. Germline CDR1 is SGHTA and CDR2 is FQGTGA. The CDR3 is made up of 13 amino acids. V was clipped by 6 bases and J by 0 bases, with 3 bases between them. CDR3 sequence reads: CASRASGANVLTF. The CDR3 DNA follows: TGTGCCAGCAGGGCCTCTGGGGCCAACGTCCTGACTTTC.

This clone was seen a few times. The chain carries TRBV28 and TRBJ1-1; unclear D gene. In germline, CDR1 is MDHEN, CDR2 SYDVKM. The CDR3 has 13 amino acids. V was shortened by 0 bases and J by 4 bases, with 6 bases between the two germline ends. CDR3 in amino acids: CASSLWTGTEAFF. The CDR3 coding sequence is TGTGCCAGCAGTTTATGGACGGGCACTGAAGCTTTCTTT.

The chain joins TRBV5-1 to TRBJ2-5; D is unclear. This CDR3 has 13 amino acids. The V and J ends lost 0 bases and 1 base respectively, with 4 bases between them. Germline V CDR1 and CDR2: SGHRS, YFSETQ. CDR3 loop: CASSLEIQETQYF. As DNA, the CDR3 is TGCGCCAGCAGCTTGGAAATCCAAGAGACCCAGTACTTC.

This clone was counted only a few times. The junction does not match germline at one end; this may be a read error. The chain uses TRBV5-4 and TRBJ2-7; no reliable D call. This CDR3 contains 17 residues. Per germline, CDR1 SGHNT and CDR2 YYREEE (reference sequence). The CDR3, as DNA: TGCGCCAGCAGCCAAGAAGCCAGGACGGAGATACCCTACGAGCAGTACTTC. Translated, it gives CASSQEARTEIPYEQYF.

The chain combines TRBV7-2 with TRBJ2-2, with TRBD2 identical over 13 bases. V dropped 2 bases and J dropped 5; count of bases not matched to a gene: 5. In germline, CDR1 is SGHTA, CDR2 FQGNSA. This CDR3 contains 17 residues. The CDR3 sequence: CASSLRLAGGRTGELFF. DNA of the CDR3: TGTGCCAGCAGCTTACGACTAGCGGGGGGCCGGACCGGGGAGCTGTTTTTT.

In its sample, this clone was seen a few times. CDR3 sequence reads: CASSPPGTITKNIQYF. The CDR3 bases are TGTGCCAGCTCACCTCCAGGGACAATAACCAAAAACATTCAGTACTTC. The chain is built from TRBV18 and TRBJ2-4; a possible D gene is TRBD1 (6 bases). V dropped 3 bases and J dropped 2 bases, with 14 bases sitting between them. This CDR3 is 16 amino acids long. Germline V gene data show CDR1 as KGHSH and CDR2 as LQKENI.

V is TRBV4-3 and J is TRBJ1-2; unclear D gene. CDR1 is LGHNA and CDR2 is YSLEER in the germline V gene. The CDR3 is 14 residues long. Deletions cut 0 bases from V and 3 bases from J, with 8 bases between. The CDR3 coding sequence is TGCGCCAGCAGCCAAGAAAGCTCCTACTATGGCTACACCTTC. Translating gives CASSQESSYYGYTF.

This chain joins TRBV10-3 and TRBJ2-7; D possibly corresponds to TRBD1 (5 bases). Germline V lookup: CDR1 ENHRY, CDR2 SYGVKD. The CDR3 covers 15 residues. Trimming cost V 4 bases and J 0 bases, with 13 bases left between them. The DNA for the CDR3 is TGTGCCATCAGTGTTGGGCAGGGTAACTCCTACGAGCAGTACTTC. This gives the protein CAISVGQGNSYEQYF.

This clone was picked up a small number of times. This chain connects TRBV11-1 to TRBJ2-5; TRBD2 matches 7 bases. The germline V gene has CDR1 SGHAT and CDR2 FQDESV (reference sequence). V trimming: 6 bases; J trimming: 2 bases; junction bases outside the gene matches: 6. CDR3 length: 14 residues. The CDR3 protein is CASSIEAGQETQYF. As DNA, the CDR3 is TGTGCCAGCAGTATAGAAGCGGGACAAGAGACCCAGTACTTC.

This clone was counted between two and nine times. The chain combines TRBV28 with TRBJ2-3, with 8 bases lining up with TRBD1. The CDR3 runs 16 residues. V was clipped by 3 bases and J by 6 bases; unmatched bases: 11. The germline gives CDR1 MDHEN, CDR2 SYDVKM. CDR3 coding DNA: TGTGCCAGCAGTTTGGCCCGGGACAGGTATTGGGATACGCAGTATTTT. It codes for CASSLARDRYWDTQYF.

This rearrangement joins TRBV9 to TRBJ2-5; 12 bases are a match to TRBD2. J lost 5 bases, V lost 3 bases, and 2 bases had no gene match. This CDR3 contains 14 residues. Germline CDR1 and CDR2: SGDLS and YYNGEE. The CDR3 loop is CASSDLAGGETQYF. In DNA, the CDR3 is TGTGCCAGCAGCGATCTAGCGGGGGGGGAGACCCAGTACTTC.

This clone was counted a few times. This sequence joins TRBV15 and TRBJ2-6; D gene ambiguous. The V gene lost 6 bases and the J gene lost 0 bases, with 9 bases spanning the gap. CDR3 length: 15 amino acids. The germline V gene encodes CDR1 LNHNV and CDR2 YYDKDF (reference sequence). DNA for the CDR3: TGTGCCACCAGGGAAGACGTCTCTGGGGCCAACGTCCTGACTTTC. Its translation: CATREDVSGANVLTF.

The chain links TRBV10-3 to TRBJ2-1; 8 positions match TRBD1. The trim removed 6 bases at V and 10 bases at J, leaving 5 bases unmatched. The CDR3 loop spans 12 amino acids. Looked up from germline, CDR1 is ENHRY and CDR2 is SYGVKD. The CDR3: CAISPDREEQFF. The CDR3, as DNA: TGTGCCATCAGCCCGGACAGGGAAGAGCAGTTCTTC.

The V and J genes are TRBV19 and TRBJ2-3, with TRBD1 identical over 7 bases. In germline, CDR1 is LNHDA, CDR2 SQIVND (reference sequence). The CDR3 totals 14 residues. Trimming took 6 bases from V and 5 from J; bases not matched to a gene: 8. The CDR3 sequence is CASSPLGQEDTQYF. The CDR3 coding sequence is TGTGCCAGTAGCCCCCTCGGACAGGAAGATACGCAGTATTTT.

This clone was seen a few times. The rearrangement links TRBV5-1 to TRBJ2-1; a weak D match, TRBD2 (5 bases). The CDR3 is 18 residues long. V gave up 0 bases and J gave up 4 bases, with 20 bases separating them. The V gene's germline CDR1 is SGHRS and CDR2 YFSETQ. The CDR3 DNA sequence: TGCGCCAGCAGCTTGGGTCCCCAACAGTCCGGGATATACAATGAGCAGTTCTTC. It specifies CASSLGPQQSGIYNEQFF.

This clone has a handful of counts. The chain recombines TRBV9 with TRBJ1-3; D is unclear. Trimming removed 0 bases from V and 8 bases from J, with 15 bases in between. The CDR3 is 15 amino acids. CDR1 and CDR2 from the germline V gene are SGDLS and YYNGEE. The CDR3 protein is CASSVATGRGDTIYF. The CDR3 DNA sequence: TGTGCCAGCAGCGTAGCCACCGGGCGTGGGGACACCATATATTTT.

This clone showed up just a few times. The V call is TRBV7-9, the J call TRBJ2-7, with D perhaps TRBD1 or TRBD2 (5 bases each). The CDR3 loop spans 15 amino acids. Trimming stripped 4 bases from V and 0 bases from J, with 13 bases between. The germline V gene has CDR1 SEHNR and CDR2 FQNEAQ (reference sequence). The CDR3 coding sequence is TGTGCCAGCAGCTCCCGAGGGACGTCCTCCTACGAGCAGTACTTC. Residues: CASSSRGTSSYEQYF.

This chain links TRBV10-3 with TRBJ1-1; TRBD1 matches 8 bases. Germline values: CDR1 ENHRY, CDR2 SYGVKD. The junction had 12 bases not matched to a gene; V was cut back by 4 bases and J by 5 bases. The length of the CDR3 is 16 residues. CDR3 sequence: CAISAPPGGVGTEAFF. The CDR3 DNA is TGTGCCATCAGTGCCCCCCCAGGGGGCGTAGGGACTGAAGCTTTCTTT.

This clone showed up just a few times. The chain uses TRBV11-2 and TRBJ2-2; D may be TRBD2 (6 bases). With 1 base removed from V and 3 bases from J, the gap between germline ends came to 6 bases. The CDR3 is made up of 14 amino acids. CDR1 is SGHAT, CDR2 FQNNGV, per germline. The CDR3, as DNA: TGTGCCAGCAGCTTAGTAGCGGACACCGGGGAGCTGTTTTTT. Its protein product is CASSLVADTGELFF.

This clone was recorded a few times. The CDR3 spells CASSQEVLAGGTDTQYF. CDR3 coding DNA: TGTGCCAGCAGCCAAGAGGTACTAGCGGGAGGCACAGATACGCAGTATTTT. V and J are TRBV4-2 and TRBJ2-3; 11 bases agree with TRBD2. The CDR3 runs to 17 residues. With 0 bases clipped from V and 1 base from J, the junction kept 3 bases outside the gene matches. In germline, CDR1 is LGHNA, CDR2 YNFKEQ.